This passage covers 27 T cell receptor beta chains from one sample sequenced in a study of shared clonotypes between healthy human individuals. Some clones are missing from TCRdb's copy, which holds only in-frame ones; the method was immunoSEQ multiplex PCR. The repertoire holds about 1.1 million clones, with 78% as singletons. The sample comprised memory CD4+ T cells from PBMCs. The subset here: CD45RA-negative fraction. The source is a man younger than 30 in good health. Some clones in this sample may be carry-over from other donors' samples.

The chain joins TRBV19 to TRBJ1-4; the match to TRBD1 covers 9 bases. Germline values: CDR1 LNHDA, CDR2 SQIVND (reference sequence). There are 12 residues in the CDR3. Trimming at V came to 5 bases and at J to 8 bases, leaving 0 bases not matched to a gene. The CDR3 DNA reads TGTGCCAGTAGTGGGACAGGGGAAAAACTGTTTTTT. Translation: CASSGTGEKLFF.

This rearrangement joins TRBV29-1 to TRBJ1-1, with D unclear. Trimming removed 5 bases at V and 0 bases at J, with 10 bases between. The CDR3 runs to 13 residues. Germline assignment: CDR1 SQVTM and CDR2 ANQGSEA. CDR3 protein: CSVSGHLNTEAFF. The CDR3 DNA is TGCAGCGTTTCGGGTCACCTGAACACTGAAGCTTTCTTT. The full variable domain, in which reference TRBV29-1 and TRBJ1-1 provide the parts outside the CDR3, is SAVISQKPSRDICQRGTSLTIQCQVDSQVTMMFWYRQQPGQSLTLIATANQGSEATYESGFVIDKFPISRPNLTFSTLTVSNMSPEDSSIYLCSVSGHLNTEAFFGQGTRLTVV.

This chain joins TRBV15 and TRBJ1-2; D is perhaps TRBD1 (6 bases). Germline V CDR1 and CDR2: LNHNV, YYDKDF (reference sequence). Trimming left V 4 bases short and J 0 bases short, with 12 bases between. The CDR3 covers 15 residues. CDR3 region: CATSNMRGANYGYTF. The CDR3 DNA reads as TGTGCCACCAGCAATATGAGGGGGGCTAACTATGGCTACACCTTC.

V is TRBV23-1 and J is TRBJ1-2; a possible D gene is TRBD1 (6 bases). TRBV23-1 counts as an open reading frame of uncertain function. V lost 0 bases, J lost 9 bases, and 14 bases lay in between. CDR3 length equals 14 residues. CDR3 region: CASSQSEFGDSYTF. For the CDR3, the DNA is TGCGCCAGCAGTCAATCTGAGTTCGGGGACAGCTACACCTTC.

The chain joins TRBV5-1 to TRBJ2-7; TRBD1 matches 9 bases. The CDR3 contains 17 residues. With 4 bases clipped from V and 5 bases from J, the junction kept 16 bases outside the gene matches. The germline V gene has CDR1 SGHRS and CDR2 YFSETQ. The CDR3 protein is CASSLLPTGTGSHEQYF. For the CDR3, the DNA is TGCGCCAGCAGCCTTCTACCAACCGGGACAGGGTCCCACGAGCAGTACTTC.

This clone was counted a few times. The V gene is TRBV10-3, the J gene TRBJ1-1, with D unclear. The CDR3 is 15 residues long. Germline lookup yields CDR1 ENHRY and CDR2 SYGVKD. V dropped 10 bases and J dropped 1 base, with 19 bases sitting between them. The CDR3 is CATRHASGGNTEAFF. The CDR3 nucleotides read TGTGCCACTAGACACGCTTCAGGTGGGAACACTGAAGCTTTCTTT.

This sequence joins TRBV11-2 and TRBJ2-5, with 12 bases aligning to TRBD1. The DNA end favors TRBJ2-7, so the J call may be wrong. Per germline, CDR1 SGHAT and CDR2 FQNNGV. The CDR3 totals 16 residues. The CDR3 bases are TGTGCCAGCAACGAACCGGGACAGGGGGCATCCTACGAGCAGTACTTC. This encodes CASNEPGQGASYEQYF.

The genes are TRBV30 and TRBJ1-1, with 10 bases matching TRBD1. The germline CDR1 and CDR2 sequences are GTSNPN and SVGIG (reference sequence). The CDR3 has 14 residues. J lost 6 bases, V lost 4 bases, and 8 bases had no gene match. The CDR3 DNA reads as TGTGCCTGGACCCAAGACAGGGGGCTAGCTGAAGCTTTCTTT. Amino acid sequence: CAWTQDRGLAEAFF.

The chain recombines TRBV6-1 with TRBJ1-5, with 7 bases aligning to TRBD1. Trimming cost V 10 bases and J 2 bases; bases outside gene matches: 8. The CDR3 is made up of 14 amino acids. Germline-derived CDR1 and CDR2 are MNHNS and SASEGT. The CDR3 nucleotides are TGTGCCACCTTGGACAGGTTGGGCAATCAGCCCCAGCATTTT. Protein sequence: CATLDRLGNQPQHF.

This clone has only a few counts. This chain connects TRBV5-4 to TRBJ1-2; possible D gene TRBD1, 5 bases. Germline V gene sequence: CDR1 SGHNT, CDR2 YYREEE (reference sequence). Trimming removed 4 bases from V and 3 bases from J, with 10 bases in between. CDR3 length: 13 amino acids. CDR3 residues: CASSTGNDYGYTF. CDR3 bases: TGTGCCAGCAGCACAGGTAACGACTATGGCTACACCTTC.

The rearrangement links TRBV30 to TRBJ1-2, with 7 bases identical to TRBD1. Germline values: CDR1 GTSNPN, CDR2 SVGIG (reference sequence). There are 13 residues in the CDR3. The ends lost 0 bases at V and 6 bases at J; junction bases unmatched: 4. The CDR3 coding sequence is TGTGCCTGGAGTGTACGCAGGGGGGATGGCTACACCTTC. This sequence encodes CAWSVRRGDGYTF. Combining the CDR3 with reference TRBV30 and TRBJ1-2 gives the whole variable domain SQTIHQWPATLVQPVGSPLSLECTVEGTSNPNLYWYRQAAGRGLQLLFYSVGIGQISSEVPQNLSASRPQDRQFILSSKKLLLSDSGFYLCAWSVRRGDGYTFGSGTRLTVV.

V gene TRBV5-1 combines with J gene TRBJ1-4; no reliable D call. This CDR3 comprises 13 residues. Per the germline V gene, CDR1 is SGHRS and CDR2 is YFSETQ. The V and J ends lost 0 bases and 7 bases respectively, with 7 bases between them. As DNA, the CDR3 is TGCGCCAGCAGCTTGGAAATATCTGAAAAACTGTTTTTT. This codes for CASSLEISEKLFF. Combining the CDR3 with reference TRBV5-1 and TRBJ1-4 gives the whole variable domain KAGVTQTPRYLIKTRGQQVTLSCSPISGHRSVSWYQQTPGQGLQFLFEYFSETQRNKGNFPGRFSGRQFSNSRSEMNVSTLELGDSALYLCASSLEISEKLFFGSGTQLSVL.

V and J are TRBV9 and TRBJ2-5, with 7 bases identical to TRBD1. Trimming took 4 bases from V and 5 from J; bases not matched to a gene: 8. The CDR3 loop spans 14 amino acids. Germline CDR1 SGDLS, CDR2 YYNGEE. CDR3 sequence: CASSLRQGRETQYF. In DNA form, the CDR3 reads TGTGCCAGCAGCTTAAGACAGGGAAGGGAGACCCAGTACTTC. The entire variable domain, with the rest obtained from reference TRBV9 and TRBJ2-5, is as follows: DSGVTQTPKHLITATGQRVTLRCSPRSGDLSVYWYQQSLDQGLQFLIQYYNGEERAKGNILERFSAQQFPDLHSELNLSSLELGDSALYFCASSLRQGRETQYFGPGTRLLVL.

This CDR3 reads CASSLVAGGLYEQYF. CDR3 nucleotides: TGTGCCAGCAGCTTAGTGGCAGGCGGACTGTACGAGCAGTACTTC. The chain combines TRBV7-9 with TRBJ2-7; D might be TRBD2 (5 bases). Germline CDR1 is SEHNR and CDR2 is FQNEAQ (reference sequence). CDR3 length: 15 amino acids. Trimming took 1 base from V and 4 from J, leaving 14 bases between them.

This clone was counted a few times. This chain links TRBV27 with TRBJ2-7; 10 bases agree with TRBD1. This CDR3 region has 17 residues. V lost 4 bases to trimming and J lost 2 bases; unmatched junction nucleotides: 11. The germline gives CDR1 MNHEY, CDR2 SMNVEV (reference sequence). CDR3 sequence (DNA): TGTGCCAGCAGTTCCGGATTTGTGGGGACAGGGGCCTACGAGCAGTACTTC. Protein sequence: CASSSGFVGTGAYEQYF.

The chain couples TRBV19 to TRBJ1-1; 7 positions agree with TRBD1. Germline values: CDR1 LNHDA, CDR2 SQIVND (reference sequence). The V gene end was trimmed by 5 bases and the J gene end by 11 bases; junction bases not matched to a gene: 14. The CDR3 sequence is 14 residues long. CDR3 sequence: CASSPRRQGLGAFF. CDR3 bases: TGTGCCAGTAGTCCGCGTAGACAGGGACTGGGGGCTTTCTTT.

This clone was seen more than once but under ten times. This rearrangement joins TRBV7-3 to TRBJ2-1, with 7 bases that match TRBD2. The CDR3 spans 16 residues. Trimming took 5 bases from V and 9 from J; bases not matched to a gene: 16. The germline V gene has CDR1 SGHTA and CDR2 FQGTGA. The CDR3 DNA follows: TGTGCCAGCAGCCCCAGTCTGGGCGGGAGTATTAGTGAGCAGTTCTTC. Residues: CASSPSLGGSISEQFF.

The chain has TRBV16 and TRBJ1-5, with a tentative D call TRBD1 (5 bases). This CDR3 is built from 15 residues. Trimming stripped 0 bases from V and 3 bases from J, with 9 bases between. Germline lookup yields CDR1 KGHSY and CDR2 FQNENV. DNA for the CDR3: TGTGCCAGCAGCCAATCGTTGGGGGTCAATCAGCCCCAGCATTTT. Protein product: CASSQSLGVNQPQHF.

The V gene is TRBV5-1, the J gene TRBJ2-5, with unresolved D. The CDR3 consists of 13 residues. Germline V gene lookup returns CDR1 SGHRS and CDR2 YFSETQ. V lost 5 bases, J lost 4 bases, and 12 bases lay in between. DNA of the CDR3: TGCGCCAGCAGTCTAGTATCCCCAGAGACCCAGTACTTC. This encodes CASSLVSPETQYF.

This clone came up once. Other nucleotide sequences in the sample specify the same CDR3. This rearrangement joins TRBV29-1 to TRBJ2-3; 9 bases align to TRBD1. There are 12 residues in the CDR3. Germline V lookup: CDR1 SQVTM, CDR2 ANQGSEA. Losses at the gene ends were 7 bases for V and 4 bases for J; bases not matched to a gene: 3. The CDR3 nucleotides read TGCAGCGGCCGACAGGGGGCAGATACGCAGTATTTT. Its protein product is CSGRQGADTQYF.

The CDR3 is CASSPRLAGGLYEQYF. CDR3 DNA: TGTGCCAGCAGCCCCAGACTAGCGGGAGGCCTTTACGAGCAGTACTTC. This chain links TRBV9 with TRBJ2-7, with 13 bases aligning to TRBD2. The trim removed 4 bases at V and 4 bases at J, leaving 8 bases unmatched. CDR1 and CDR2 from the germline V gene are SGDLS and YYNGEE. There are 16 residues in the CDR3.

This rearrangement joins TRBV30 to TRBJ1-2, with D possibly TRBD1 on 5 matching bases. CDR3 length: 13 amino acids. CDR1 is GTSNPN, CDR2 SVGIG, per germline (reference sequence). V was trimmed by 1 base and J by 7 bases, leaving 13 bases between them. Written as DNA, the CDR3 is TGTGCCTGGAGTGCACAGAGGGGAGGTGGCTACACCTTC. Protein sequence: CAWSAQRGGGYTF.

The chain uses TRBV6-6 and TRBJ1-3; weak D call: TRBD1 (5 bases). The CDR3 runs to 15 residues. V gave up 6 bases and J gave up 0 bases, with 12 bases separating them. CDR1 is MNHNY, CDR2 SVGAGI, per germline (reference sequence). CDR3 bases: TGTGCCAGCAGCCCCGGACACGTCTCTGGAAACACCATATATTTT. This encodes CASSPGHVSGNTIYF.

This clone has ten or more counts. The genes are TRBV5-6 and TRBJ2-7; D unresolved. The V end was cut by 0 bases, the J end by 3 bases, with 13 bases between. The V gene's germline CDR1 is SGHDT and CDR2 YYEEEE. The CDR3 extends over 15 amino acids. The CDR3 sequence: CASSLARTALYEQYF. CDR3 DNA sequence: TGTGCCAGCAGCTTGGCCAGGACGGCACTCTACGAGCAGTACTTC.

J is TRBJ2-5 and V is TRBV20-1; tentative D call: TRBD2 (5 bases). The V gene lost 3 bases and the J gene lost 7 bases, with 9 bases spanning the gap. The germline CDR1 and CDR2 sequences are DFQATT and SNEGSKA (reference sequence). CDR3 length equals 11 residues. The CDR3 region is CSARARGTQYF. The CDR3 bases are TGCAGTGCTAGGGCTCGGGGGACCCAGTACTTC.

The J gene is TRBJ2-3, the V gene TRBV2; TRBD2 agrees at 12 bases. Germline lookup yields CDR1 SNHLY and CDR2 FYNNEI. The CDR3 covers 14 residues. The V and J ends lost 7 bases and 6 bases, in that order; junction bases with no gene match: 5. CDR3 loop: CASTGLAGRDTQYF. CDR3 sequence (DNA): TGTGCCAGCACTGGACTAGCGGGACGGGATACGCAGTATTTT.

The rearrangement links TRBV7-2 to TRBJ2-2; D is ambiguous. The length of the CDR3 is 13 residues. V was pared by 2 bases and J by 6 bases, with 7 bases between. The germline CDR1 and CDR2 sequences are SGHTA and FQGNSA. CDR3 sequence: CASSLQLAGELFF. The CDR3 DNA follows: TGTGCCAGCAGCTTACAATTAGCCGGGGAGCTGTTTTTT.